This T cell receptor (beta chain) is drawn from a study of shared clonotypes between healthy human individuals. Across the study: The cohort had two women and a few men, ages 18 to 49.

CDR3 length: 13 residues. The V gene's germline CDR1 is SNHLY and CDR2 FYNNEI. V was shortened by 7 bases and J by 4 bases, with 13 bases between the two germline ends. Assay: immunoSEQ multiplex PCR; the TCRdb copy retains only in-frame clones and omits some. Of under 2,500,000 clones in the sample, 90% to 96% were seen once. This clone came up a few times. From CD4+ cells came CD45RA+ naive and CD45RA-negative memory subsets. The genes are TRBV2 and TRBJ1-1; a weak D match, TRBD1 (5 bases). This sequence originates from a man younger than 35 in good health. Sample: naive CD4+ T cells sorted from blood. Specified subset: CD45RA+ positively selected. The CDR3 protein is CASTPSRGTEAFF. The CDR3 DNA reads TGTGCCAGCACCCCCTCAAGGGGCACTGAAGCTTTCTTT. Complete variable domain (other parts from reference TRBV2 and TRBJ1-1): EPEVTQTPSHQVTQMGQEVILRCVPISNHLYFYWYRQILGQKVEFLVSFYNNEISEKSEIFDDQFSVERPDGSNFTLKIRSTKLEDSAMYFCASTPSRGTEAFFGQGTRLTVV.